Below are 13 T cell receptor beta chains sequenced from a single sample in a study of glioma-infiltrating T cells (dated by TCRdb to about 2016). Sequencing was carried out with an Illumina MiSeq. TCR alpha and beta CDR3 regions were amplified with the iRepertoire nested amplicon-rescue multiplex PCR (arm-PCR) platform from RNA. Using fastp at Q25 and MiXCR, TCRdb reprocessed the public reads and kept productive beta chains. Every CDR3 protein is listed once, alongside the most common genes and DNA of its rows. The sample contains around 180,000 distinct CDR3 sequences, around 40% of them found a single time. The ten top clones hold roughly 5.2% of the sample. The sequenced sample was glioma tissue, nonneoplastic brain tissue, or PBMCs (not recorded which). The receptors were sampled from a human donor with low-grade glioma or glioblastoma, undergoing nonglioma brain surgery, or in good health (not recorded which).

There are a few counts of this clonotype. The genes are TRBV5-1 and TRBJ2-3; D not certain. The CDR3 spans 14 residues. Trimming stripped 0 bases from V and 5 bases from J, with 10 bases between. Germline CDR1 SGHRS, CDR2 YFSETQ. CDR3 protein: CASSLEGGGDTQYF. The DNA for the CDR3 is TGCGCCAGCAGCTTGGAAGGCGGTGGAGATACGCAGTATTTT.

This clonotype was seen only once. Given a much more abundant clone one base away, this may be a read error. The chain employs TRBV7-9 and TRBJ1-6; D is unclear. The CDR3 length is 14 residues. Germline V gives CDR1 SEHNR, CDR2 FQNEAQ (reference sequence). The CDR3 DNA reads as TGTGCCAGCATCTTATCGCTGGGGAATTCACCCCTCCACTTT. Amino acid sequence: CASILSLGNSPLHF.

This clonotype was recorded many times. The rearrangement links TRBV28 to TRBJ1-2, with 7 bases fitting TRBD1. Germline-derived CDR1 and CDR2 are MDHEN and SYDVKM. Trimming took 5 bases from V and 0 from J; bases not matched to a gene: 15. The CDR3 consists of 18 residues. For the CDR3, the DNA is TGTGCCAGCAGTACGGTTTTAGACAGGGTCTCGACTAACTATGGCTACACCTTC. Translated, it gives CASSTVLDRVSTNYGYTF.

On this clonotype itself: With a much larger clone just one base away, this may be a read error. The chain couples TRBV28 to TRBJ1-5, with a tentative D call TRBD1 (6 bases). This CDR3 is built from 13 residues. V gave up 5 bases and J gave up 6 bases, with 11 bases separating them. Germline assignment: CDR1 MDHEN and CDR2 SYDVKM. CDR3 coding DNA: TGTGCCAGCAGTGAGGGGGTGGGTCAGCCCCAGCATTTT. As protein: CASSEGVGQPQHF.

This clonotype was found many times. The chain combines TRBV5-4 with TRBJ2-3, with D uncertain. Per germline, CDR1 SGHNT and CDR2 YYREEE (reference sequence). The CDR3 contains 13 residues. Trimming removed 0 bases from V and 2 bases from J, with 4 bases in between. The CDR3 nucleotides read TGTGCCAGCAGCTTGGAGGTCACAGATACGCAGTATTTT. Translation: CASSLEVTDTQYF.

Regarding this clonotype: This may come from a read error, since a much larger clone is one base off. This chain links TRBV28 with TRBJ2-3, with D perhaps TRBD1 (6 bases). Looked up from germline, CDR1 is MDHEN and CDR2 is SYDVKM. V lost 7 bases and J 5 bases, leaving 28 bases between the germline ends. CDR3 length: 18 amino acids. The DNA of the CDR3 is TGTGCCAGCAATCCCAACAACAGGGATAGCGCTCCGGGAGATACGCAGTATTTT. Translation: CASNPNNRDSAPGDTQYF.

Of note for this clonotype: Its ends do not fully match the called genes, so a read error is possible. The chain joins TRBV4-1 to TRBJ2-1; TRBD2 might be the D (6 bases). This CDR3 spans 14 amino acids. Germline CDR1 and CDR2: MGHRA and YSYEKL. This CDR3 is CASNQTGTLNEQFF. CDR3 nucleotide sequence: TGCGCCAGCAACCAAACCGGGACTCTCAATGAGCAGTTCTTC.

The sample holds many counts of this clonotype. V and J are TRBV27 and TRBJ1-1; D is ambiguous. Germline-derived CDR1 and CDR2 are MNHEY and SMNVEV (reference sequence). The length of the CDR3 is 13 residues. V was shortened by 6 bases and J by 0 bases, with 8 bases between the two germline ends. The CDR3 sequence: CASRILVNTEAFF. CDR3 sequence (DNA): TGTGCCAGCAGGATCCTGGTGAACACTGAAGCTTTCTTT.

This clonotype has only a few counts. J is TRBJ1-5 and V is TRBV19; D gene unclear. There are 12 residues in the CDR3. Trimming removed 6 bases at V and 8 bases at J, with 11 bases between. Germline CDR1 and CDR2: LNHDA and SQIVND (reference sequence). The CDR3: CASRRPQEPQHF. DNA for the CDR3: TGTGCCAGTAGGAGGCCCCAAGAGCCCCAGCATTTT.

This chain's CDR3 is CSVQTDLNTEAFF. The DNA of the CDR3 is TGCAGCGTTCAGACGGACTTGAACACTGAAGCTTTCTTT. This chain joins TRBV29-1 and TRBJ1-1; no firm D call. This CDR3 is built from 13 residues. From germline, CDR1 is SQVTM and CDR2 ANQGSEA. V dropped 5 bases and J dropped 0 bases, with 10 bases sitting between them.

The chain carries TRBV19 and TRBJ2-2; D gene ambiguous. V was cut by 5 bases and J by 8 bases, with 9 bases left in between. Per the germline V gene, CDR1 is LNHDA and CDR2 is SQIVND (reference sequence). The CDR3 spans 12 residues. The CDR3 region is CASSRIGGELFF. Written as DNA, the CDR3 is TGTGCCAGTAGTCGGATAGGAGGGGAGCTGTTTTTT. Full variable domain (rest looked up from reference TRBV19 and TRBJ2-2): DGGITQSPKYLFRKEGQNVTLSCEQNLNHDAMYWYRQDPGQGLRLIYYSQIVNDFQKGDIAEGYSVSREKKESFPLTVTSAQKNPTAFYLCASSRIGGELFFGEGSRLTVL.

The J gene is TRBJ2-1, the V gene TRBV12-3 or TRBV12-4; D gene ambiguous. Trimming took 5 bases from V and 10 from J, leaving 21 bases between them. This CDR3 contains 15 residues. The CDR3 sequence is CASSLTSDGYYEQFF. CDR3 DNA: TGTGCCAGCAGTCTCACCTCGGACGGATACTACGAGCAGTTCTTC.

This clonotype was counted at least ten times. The chain couples TRBV7-9 to TRBJ1-2; weak D call: TRBD1 (5 bases). The CDR3 covers 15 residues. V lost 5 bases, J lost 5 bases, and 18 bases lay in between. CDR1 is SEHNR and CDR2 is FQNEAQ in the germline V gene (reference sequence). CDR3 in amino acids: CASSQYGTDGYGYTF. CDR3 nucleotides: TGTGCCAGCAGCCAATACGGGACGGACGGTTATGGCTACACCTTC.